This TCR beta chain was retrieved from a study of blood T cell repertoires in COVID-19. Looking at the study overall: Some COVID-19 samples were acute and others convalescent; all came from the United States, Italy and Spain. PBMCs, B-cell-depleted T cells, or T cells provided the cDNA or gDNA that made up the material.

Seattle researchers signed up patients amid active infection and tracked them longitudinally. In the original workflow: Reference gene primers were amplified, and this amplification served to estimate nucleated cell counts. The data were produced by immunoSEQ multiplex PCR, yet TCRdb's version contains in-frame clones alone and is incomplete. V, J and clone size were drawn from that table, and D and trimming were deduced from the DNA. The sample lists a few hundred thousand clones; 80% to 90% were seen once. Losses at the gene ends were 6 bases for V and 2 bases for J; bases not matched to a gene: 10. CDR1 and CDR2 from the germline V gene are SNHLY and FYNNEI. This CDR3 is built from 16 residues.

This clonotype originated in a woman aged 45-59 years with COVID-19, enrolled during active disease. The chain uses TRBV2 and TRBJ2-5, with 9 bases matching TRBD1. The specimen sequenced was peripheral blood. This CDR3 reads CASRSPGQGSQETQYF. The CDR3 DNA follows: TGTGCCAGCAGGAGCCCGGGACAGGGCTCTCAAGAGACCCAGTACTTC.